This T cell receptor beta chain derives from a study of vaccination effects on CD4 cells after COVID-19. The CDR3 contains 16 residues. With 6 bases removed from V and 0 bases from J, the gap between germline ends came to 15 bases. From germline, CDR1 is LNHDA and CDR2 SQIVND (reference sequence). Assay used: immunoSEQ multiplex PCR; TCRdb lists only in-frame clones, some missing. The sample carries more than 25,000 clones, around 75% recorded once. Before sequencing, viral peptide pools were used by the ViraFEST assay to expand antigen-specific CD4+ T cells. Cultured cells yielded isolated CD4+ T cells after 10 days. Subjects were given two BNT162b2 or mRNA-1273 vaccine doses. About this clone: Its antigen is not known.

The chain is built from TRBV19 and TRBJ1-5; the D gene is possibly TRBD1 (5 bases). The sequenced sample was CD4+ T cells from PBMCs cultured with SARS-CoV-2 spike peptides, obtained after COVID-19 vaccination. The TCR originated in a human donor who received a COVID-19 vaccine. Some clones in this sample may be carry-over from other donors' samples. The CDR3 loop is CASSPRQILSNQPQHF. In DNA, the CDR3 is TGTGCCAGTAGCCCACGACAGATACTTAGCAATCAGCCCCAGCATTTT.